The present entry profiles one T cell receptor (beta chain) with its context. The source of the sample is a study of blood T cell repertoires in COVID-19. Study-level background: Samples taken during acute and convalescent COVID-19 were collected in the United States, Italy and Spain.

Profiled with immunoSEQ multiplex PCR; TCRdb holds only in-frame clones, not every one. This table holds 150,000 to 200,000 clones, 87% found once. CDR3 length: 13 amino acids. The germline V and J ends were trimmed by 2 bases and 8 bases, with 11 bases remaining between them. Germline CDR1 and CDR2: MRHNA and SNTAGT. The V gene is TRBV6-4, the J gene TRBJ2-3; D may be TRBD2 (5 bases). The clonotype comes from a man aged 18 to 30 with active or convalescent COVID-19. Sequencing input: peripheral blood. This chain's CDR3 is CASSDRPEGTQYF. In DNA, the CDR3 is TGTGCCAGCAGTGACCGTCCCGAGGGTACGCAGTATTTT.